This TCR beta chain was captured in a study of brain T cells in children with intractable seizures. General study points: HCMV serostatus was not known, and viral specificity came from CDR3 similarity only.

On this clone itself: Its antigen is not known.

Profiled with immunoSEQ multiplex PCR; TCRdb holds only in-frame clones, not every one. Of about 320,000 clones listed, approximately 93% are singletons. V dropped 0 bases and J dropped 4; count of bases not matched to a gene: 0. This CDR3 has 14 residues. Germline loops: CDR1 MRHNA, CDR2 SNTAGT. Time point meaning: blood from clinic visit 5 months post-surgery; TSC patient then seizure free. Only cases whose brain tissue showed the highest T cell transcript signatures were sequenced. The V and J genes are TRBV6-4 and TRBJ2-3; 8 bases agree with TRBD2. This receptor was obtained from a boy under two years old with tuberous sclerosis and intractable seizures. Here the sequenced sample was peripheral blood, taken around 5 months after surgery. Written as DNA, the CDR3 is TGTGCCAGCAGTGACTCGCGGGGGGCAGATACGCAGTATTTT. It yields the protein CASSDSRGADTQYF.